Listed below are T cell receptor beta chains from one sample, sequenced in a study of shared T cell receptors in the human thymus. Libraries were prepared by immunoSEQ multiplex PCR; TCRdb keeps only in-frame clonotypes and omits some of them. This sample carries around 730,000 clones, approximately 85% of them seen once, and the ten largest clones take more than 0.01%. Another study also made use of these data, one on human thymus T cells.

The sample consisted of thymocytes. Source of these receptors: a girl less than two years old with a congenital heart defect. Both conserved end residues are part of each CDR3. Each record gives: J gene, D gene, clone size, V gene, CDR3 DNA, CDR3 protein. A D gene is named only where the DNA matches it firmly. Clone size appears in some rows only: once, few, many, or a class for an expanded clone.

>TRBJ2-7|.|.|TRBV14
TGTGCCAGCAGCCAAGCACGGGGAAGCGAGCAGTACTTC
CASSQARGSEQYF
>TRBJ1-4|.|few|TRBV6-5
TGTGCCAGCAGTCTACGGGACAAGCAGGGTGAAAAACTGTTTTTT
CASSLRDKQGEKLFF
>TRBJ1-1|TRBD1|.|TRBV2
TGTGCCAGCAGCAGAGGACAGGGGGGCAACACTGAAGCTTTCTTT
CASSRGQGGNTEAFF
>TRBJ1-2|.|.|TRBV15
TGTGCCACCAGCAGGGGAGGCGGCTACACCTTC
CATSRGGGYTF
>TRBJ2-1|.|.|TRBV9
TGTGCCAGCAGCGTAGACGGGGGCTCCTACAATGAGCAGTTCTTC
CASSVDGGSYNEQFF
>TRBJ2-1|.|.|TRBV5-1
TGCGCCAGCAGCTTGGACTACCTCCCATCCTACAATGAGCAGTTCTTC
CASSLDYLPSYNEQFF
>TRBJ1-2|.|.|TRBV9
TGTGCCAGCAGCTCTCGAACCCCCCCCAGGGGTGGATTTGTCCTCCAGGGCTACACCTTC
CASSSRTPPRGGFVLQGYTF
>TRBJ2-5|.|.|TRBV7-6
TGTGCCAGCAGCTTAGGAGACGAGGATCCCGAGACCCAGTACTTC
CASSLGDEDPETQYF
>TRBJ1-1|.|.|TRBV9
TGTGCCAGCAGCCTCGGACACAGGAACACTGAAGCTTTCTTT
CASSLGHRNTEAFF
>TRBJ2-1|TRBD1|.|TRBV7-8
TGTGCCAGCAGCCCGAACAGGGGCAATGAGCAGTTCTTC
CASSPNRGNEQFF
>TRBJ1-1|.|.|TRBV15
TGTGCCACCAGCGTCCCTGAGGACGAGGGCGCTGAAGCTTTCTTT
CATSVPEDEGAEAFF
>TRBJ2-1|.|.|TRBV7-3
TGTGCCAGCAGCTTGAGTGCCGCAGGATCGATATCCTACAATGAGCAGTTCTTC
CASSLSAAGSISYNEQFF
>TRBJ1-2|.|.|TRBV5-1
TGCGCCAGCAGCTGGGGCGGGGCCCCTAACTATGGCTACACCTTC
CASSWGGAPNYGYTF
>TRBJ2-5|.|once|TRBV28
TGTGCCAGCAGTTTTTTGGAGTCACCCCAAGAGACCCAGTACTTC
CASSFLESPQETQYF
>TRBJ2-1|.|once|TRBV11-3
TGTGCCAGCAGCTTAGTAGGAGGGGTCTACAATGAGCAGTTCTTC
CASSLVGGVYNEQFF
>TRBJ2-5|.|.|TRBV4-1
TGCGCCAGCAGCCAAGATACTTCATCTGAGACCCAGTACTTC
CASSQDTSSETQYF
>TRBJ2-7|TRBD2|.|TRBV6-1
TGTGCCAGCAGTGAATTCGGCCTAGCGGGCTACGAGCAGTACTTC
CASSEFGLAGYEQYF
>TRBJ2-7|TRBD1|.|TRBV7-2
TGTGCCAGCAGCTTCCGGACAGGGCGCGAGCAGTACTTC
CASSFRTGREQYF
>TRBJ2-5|TRBD2|.|TRBV9
TGTGCCAGCAGCGCGAACCGGGGGGATAGGGGCCAAGAGACCCAGTACTTC
CASSANRGDRGQETQYF
>TRBJ1-2|.|.|TRBV6-5
TGTGCCAGCAGCGGGAACCGTGACTTCTATGGCTACACCTTC
CASSGNRDFYGYTF
>TRBJ1-4|TRBD1|.|TRBV11-2
TGTGCCAGCAGCTTCTGGACCACCGGGACAGGGAATGAAAAACTGTTTTTT
CASSFWTTGTGNEKLFF
>TRBJ1-3|TRBD1|few|TRBV12-5
TGTGCTAGTGGCTATGGACAGGGGAACGCTGGAAACACCATATATTTT
CASGYGQGNAGNTIYF
>TRBJ1-2|.|once|TRBV5-4
TGTGCCAGCAGATATGACGCAGGGGTTGACTATGGCTACACCTTC
CASRYDAGVDYGYTF
>TRBJ1-1|.|.|TRBV14
TGTGCCAGCAGCCCCCGGCGGGGACCCGCTATGAACACTGAAGCTTTCTTT
CASSPRRGPAMNTEAFF
>TRBJ2-7|TRBD1|.|TRBV5-1
TGCGCCAGCGGCCAGAGGACAGGAGGCGAGCAGTACTTC
CASGQRTGGEQYF
>TRBJ1-2|TRBD1|.|TRBV28
TGTGCCAGCAGTCCGGGACAGGGTGTTAGAGTCCTGGATCCATTC
CASSPGQGVRVLDPF
>TRBJ1-6|.|.|TRBV4-2
TGTGCCAGCAGCCAAGCCGGGGGAAACGGGAACTATAATTCACCCCTCCACTTT
CASSQAGGNGNYNSPLHF
>TRBJ2-7|.|.|TRBV30
TGTGCCTGGAGTGTACAAAGGACAGACTCCTACGAGCAGTACTTC
CAWSVQRTDSYEQYF
>TRBJ2-2|.|once|TRBV5-8
TGTGCCAGCAGCCCACGTCAGTCCGGGGAGCTGTTTTTT
CASSPRQSGELFF
>TRBJ1-1|.|.|TRBV10-2
TGCGCCAGCGGGGGGTGGAACACTGAAGCTTTCTTT
CASGGWNTEAFF
>TRBJ1-2|TRBD1|.|TRBV9
TGTGCCAGCAGCACCCGACAGGGGAAGGTCTATGGCTACACCTTC
CASSTRQGKVYGYTF
>TRBJ1-2|TRBD1|.|TRBV5-4
TGTGCCAGCAGCTTCATGGAGACAGGGGTGATATATGGCTACACCTTC
CASSFMETGVIYGYTF
>TRBJ1-2|.|once|TRBV18
TGTGCCAGCTCACCACTGCGGCGGGGAGGCTATGGCTACACCTTC
CASSPLRRGGYGYTF
>TRBJ1-6|.|.|TRBV7-9
TGTGCCAGCAGCTACGGACAGTTAGTGTCACCCCTCCACTTT
CASSYGQLVSPLHF